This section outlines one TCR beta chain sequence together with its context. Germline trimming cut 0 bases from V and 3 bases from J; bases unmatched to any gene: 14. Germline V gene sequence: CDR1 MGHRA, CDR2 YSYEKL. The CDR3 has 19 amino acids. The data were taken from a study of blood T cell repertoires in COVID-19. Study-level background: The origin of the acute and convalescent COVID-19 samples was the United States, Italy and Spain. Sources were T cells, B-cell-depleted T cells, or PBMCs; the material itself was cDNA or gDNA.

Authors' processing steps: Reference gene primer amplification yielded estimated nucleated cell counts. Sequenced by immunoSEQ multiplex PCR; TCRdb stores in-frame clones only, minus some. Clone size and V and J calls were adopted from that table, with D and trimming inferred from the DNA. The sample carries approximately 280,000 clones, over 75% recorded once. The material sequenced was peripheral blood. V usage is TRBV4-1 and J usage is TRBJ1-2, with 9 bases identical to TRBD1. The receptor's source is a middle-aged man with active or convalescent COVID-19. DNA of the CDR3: TGCGCCAGCAGCCAAGATGTGGGGGACAGGGCTAAATCTGACTATGGCTACACCTTC. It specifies CASSQDVGDRAKSDYGYTF.